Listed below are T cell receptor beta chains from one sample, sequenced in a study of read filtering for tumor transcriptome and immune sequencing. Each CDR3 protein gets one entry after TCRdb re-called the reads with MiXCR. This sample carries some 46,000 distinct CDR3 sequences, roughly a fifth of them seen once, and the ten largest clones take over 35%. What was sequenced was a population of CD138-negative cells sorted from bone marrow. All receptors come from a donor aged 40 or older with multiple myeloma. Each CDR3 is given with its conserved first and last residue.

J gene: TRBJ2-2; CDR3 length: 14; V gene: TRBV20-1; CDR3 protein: CSARPRTVTGELFF
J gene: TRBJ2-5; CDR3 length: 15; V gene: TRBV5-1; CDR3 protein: CASSLGLAGAETQYF
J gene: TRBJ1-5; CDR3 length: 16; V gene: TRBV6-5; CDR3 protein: CASSPTWTGGYQPQHF
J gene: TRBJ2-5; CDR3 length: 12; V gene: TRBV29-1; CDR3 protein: CSVDRGRETQYF
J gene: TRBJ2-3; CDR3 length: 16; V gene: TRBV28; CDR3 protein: CASRTPIAGAADTQYF
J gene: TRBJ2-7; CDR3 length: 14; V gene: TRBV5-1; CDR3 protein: CASSLVDGTYEQYF
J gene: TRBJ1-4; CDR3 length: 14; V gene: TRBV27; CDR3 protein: CASTTGATNEKLFF
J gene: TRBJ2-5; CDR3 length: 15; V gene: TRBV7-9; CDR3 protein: CASAGLAGGSETQYF
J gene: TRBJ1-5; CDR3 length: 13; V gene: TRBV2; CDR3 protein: CASRYRDGQPQHF
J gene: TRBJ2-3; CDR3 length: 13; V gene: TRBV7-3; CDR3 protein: CASSSGRTDTQYF
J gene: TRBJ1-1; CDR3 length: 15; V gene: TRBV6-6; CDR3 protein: CASSGQQGNRAEAFF
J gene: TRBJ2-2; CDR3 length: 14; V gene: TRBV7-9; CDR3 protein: CASSLSQNTGELFF
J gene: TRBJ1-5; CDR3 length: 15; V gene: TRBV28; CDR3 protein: CASSLSGRYNQPQHF
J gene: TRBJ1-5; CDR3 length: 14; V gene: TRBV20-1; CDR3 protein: CSALISGVDQPQHF
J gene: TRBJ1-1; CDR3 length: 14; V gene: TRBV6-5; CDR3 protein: CASSRRPMNTEAFF
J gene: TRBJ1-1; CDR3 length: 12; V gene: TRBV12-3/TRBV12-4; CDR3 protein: CASSLLGGEAFF
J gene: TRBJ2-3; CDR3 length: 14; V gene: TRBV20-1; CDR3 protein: CSAIPGQGADTQYF
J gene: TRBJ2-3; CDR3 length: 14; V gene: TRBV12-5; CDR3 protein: CASGQTSSTDTQYF
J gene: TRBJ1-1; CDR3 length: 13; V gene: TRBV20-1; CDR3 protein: CSASSPDGYEAFF
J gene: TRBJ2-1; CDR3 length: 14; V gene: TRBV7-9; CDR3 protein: CASSSGTPINEQFF
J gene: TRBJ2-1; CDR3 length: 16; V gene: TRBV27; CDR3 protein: CASSHGTNLPYNEQFF
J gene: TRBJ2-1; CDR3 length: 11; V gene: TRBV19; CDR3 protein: CASSRFNEQFF
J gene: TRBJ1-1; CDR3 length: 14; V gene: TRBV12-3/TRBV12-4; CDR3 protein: CASSLAGTGTEAFF
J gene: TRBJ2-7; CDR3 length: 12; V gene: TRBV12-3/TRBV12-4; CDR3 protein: CASSLRGYEQYF
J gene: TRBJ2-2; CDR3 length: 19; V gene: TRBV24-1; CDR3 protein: CATSDLVLAGGRGGGELFF
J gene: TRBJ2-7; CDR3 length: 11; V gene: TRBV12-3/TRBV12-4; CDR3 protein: CASSFGGGQYF
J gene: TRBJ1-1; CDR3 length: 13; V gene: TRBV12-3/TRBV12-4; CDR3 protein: CASSPGQGGSAFF
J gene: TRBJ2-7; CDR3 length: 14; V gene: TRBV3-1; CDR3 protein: CASSQDGQGYEQYF
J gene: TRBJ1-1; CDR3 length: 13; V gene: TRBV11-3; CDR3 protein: CASSLTGGTEAFF
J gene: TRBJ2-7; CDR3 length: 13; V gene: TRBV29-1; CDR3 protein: CSVEGQGGHEQYF
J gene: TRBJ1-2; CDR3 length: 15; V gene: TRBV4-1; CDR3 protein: CASSQTGRLNYGYTF
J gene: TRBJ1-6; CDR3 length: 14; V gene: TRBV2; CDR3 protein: CASRGDREHSPLHF
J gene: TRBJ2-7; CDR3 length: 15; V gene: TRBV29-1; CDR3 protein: CSVRVLAERSYEQYF
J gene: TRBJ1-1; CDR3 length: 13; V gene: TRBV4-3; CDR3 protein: CASSQGGAAEAFF
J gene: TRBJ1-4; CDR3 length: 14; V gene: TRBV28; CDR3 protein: CASSRNLGREKLFF
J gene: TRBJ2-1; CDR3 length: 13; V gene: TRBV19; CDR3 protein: CASSNLMDNEQFF
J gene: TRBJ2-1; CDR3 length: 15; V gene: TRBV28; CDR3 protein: CASNQLAGGENEQFF
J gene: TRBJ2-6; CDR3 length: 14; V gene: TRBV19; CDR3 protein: CASSRGPGANVLTF
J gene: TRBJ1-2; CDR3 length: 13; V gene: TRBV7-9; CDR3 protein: CASSPSPNYGYTF
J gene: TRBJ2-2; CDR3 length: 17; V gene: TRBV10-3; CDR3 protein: CAISDWGGTKNTGELFF
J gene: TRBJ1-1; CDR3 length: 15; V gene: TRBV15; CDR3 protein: CATSRDLAMNTEAFF
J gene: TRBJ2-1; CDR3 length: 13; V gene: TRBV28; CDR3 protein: CAGGLAGGNEQFF
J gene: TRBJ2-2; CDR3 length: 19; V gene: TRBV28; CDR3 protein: CASSFRGTSGRKNTGELFF
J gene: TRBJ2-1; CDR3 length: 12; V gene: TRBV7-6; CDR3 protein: CASGWGNNEQFF
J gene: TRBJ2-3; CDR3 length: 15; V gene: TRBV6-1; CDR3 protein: CASRTKAGVGDTQYF
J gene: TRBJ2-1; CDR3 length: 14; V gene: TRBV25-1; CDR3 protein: CSSSEYAPSNEQFF
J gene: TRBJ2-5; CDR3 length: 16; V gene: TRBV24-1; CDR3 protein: CATSDFSAGGQETQYF
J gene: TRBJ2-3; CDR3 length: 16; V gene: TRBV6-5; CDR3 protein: CASSLRAGGRTDTQYF
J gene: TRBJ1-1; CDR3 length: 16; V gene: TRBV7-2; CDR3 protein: CASSLRAGGMNTEAFF
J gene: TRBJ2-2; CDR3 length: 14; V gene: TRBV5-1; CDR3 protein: CASSLTGNTGELFF
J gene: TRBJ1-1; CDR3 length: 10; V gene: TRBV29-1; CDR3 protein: CSVAGTEAFF
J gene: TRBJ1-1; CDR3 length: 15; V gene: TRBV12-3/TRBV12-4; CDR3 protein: CASRQYRDRNTEAFF
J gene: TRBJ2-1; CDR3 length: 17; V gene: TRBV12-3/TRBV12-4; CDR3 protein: CASSGRLAGGPAERQFF
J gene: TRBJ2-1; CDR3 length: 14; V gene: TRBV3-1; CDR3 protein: CASSQSPQVYEQFF
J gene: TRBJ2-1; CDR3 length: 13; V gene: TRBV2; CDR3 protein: CASRGGFYNEQFF
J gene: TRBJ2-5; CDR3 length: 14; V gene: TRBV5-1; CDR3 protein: CASRRRTGGETQYF
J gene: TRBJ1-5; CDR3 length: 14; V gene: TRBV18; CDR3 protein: CASSQQGYNQPQHF
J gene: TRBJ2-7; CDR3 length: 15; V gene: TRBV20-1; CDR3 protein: CSARESAGGPGEQYF